The text below deals with one T cell receptor (beta chain). The data derive from a study of blood T cell repertoires in COVID-19. Looking at the study overall: Whether acute or convalescent, the COVID-19 samples came from the United States, Italy and Spain.

This CDR3 has 12 amino acids. V lost 2 bases, J lost 4 bases, and 5 bases lay in between. Per germline, CDR1 SGHNT and CDR2 YENEEA. The data were produced by immunoSEQ multiplex PCR, yet TCRdb's version contains in-frame clones alone and is incomplete. The sample holds about 300,000 clones, 90% seen once. The TCR originated in a woman aged 18-30 years with acute COVID-19. The specimen sequenced was PBMCs or T cells enriched from blood (not recorded which). V gene TRBV11-3 combines with J gene TRBJ1-1; unclear D gene. The CDR3: CASSLRGTEAFF. CDR3 nucleotides: TGTGCCAGCAGCTTAAGAGGCACTGAAGCTTTCTTT.